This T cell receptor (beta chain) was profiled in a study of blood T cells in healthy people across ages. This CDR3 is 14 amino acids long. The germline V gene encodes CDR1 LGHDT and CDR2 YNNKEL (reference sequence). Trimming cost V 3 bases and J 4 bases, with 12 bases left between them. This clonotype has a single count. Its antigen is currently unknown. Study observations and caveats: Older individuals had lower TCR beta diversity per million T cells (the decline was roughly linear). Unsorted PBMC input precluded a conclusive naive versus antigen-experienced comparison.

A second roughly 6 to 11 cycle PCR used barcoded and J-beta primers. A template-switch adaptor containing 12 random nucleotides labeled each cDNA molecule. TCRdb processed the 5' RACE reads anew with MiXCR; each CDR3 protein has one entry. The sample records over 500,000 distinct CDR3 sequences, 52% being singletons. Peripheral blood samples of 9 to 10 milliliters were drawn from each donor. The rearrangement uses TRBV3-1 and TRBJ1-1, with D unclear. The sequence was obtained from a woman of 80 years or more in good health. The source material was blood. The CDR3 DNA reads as TGTGCCAGCAGCCAGGGGAGGTCCGTCACTGAAGCTTTCTTT. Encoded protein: CASSQGRSVTEAFF.